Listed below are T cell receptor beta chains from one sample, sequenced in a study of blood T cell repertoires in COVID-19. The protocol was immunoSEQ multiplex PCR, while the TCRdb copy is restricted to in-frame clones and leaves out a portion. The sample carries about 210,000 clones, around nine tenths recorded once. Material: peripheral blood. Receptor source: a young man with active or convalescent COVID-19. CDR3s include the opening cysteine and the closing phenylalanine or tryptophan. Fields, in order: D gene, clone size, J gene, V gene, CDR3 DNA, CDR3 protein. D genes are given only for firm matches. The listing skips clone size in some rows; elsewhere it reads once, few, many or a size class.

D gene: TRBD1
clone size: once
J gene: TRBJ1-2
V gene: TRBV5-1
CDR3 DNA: TGCGCCAGCAGCCCTGGGACAGCCTATGGCTACACCTTC
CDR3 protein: CASSPGTAYGYTF

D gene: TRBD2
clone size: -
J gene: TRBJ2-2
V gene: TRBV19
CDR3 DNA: TGTGCCAGTAGAAATAGCGGGACGAACACCGGGGAGCTGTTTTTT
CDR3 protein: CASRNSGTNTGELFF

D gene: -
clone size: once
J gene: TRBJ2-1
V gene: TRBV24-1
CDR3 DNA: TGTGCCACCAGTGATGTAGGAGGAGGCACCATCTCTCGGCTTAACTCCTACAATGAGCAGTTCTTC
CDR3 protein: CATSDVGGGTISRLNSYNEQFF

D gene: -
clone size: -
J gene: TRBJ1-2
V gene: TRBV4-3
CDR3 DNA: TGCGCCAGCAGCCAAGATTGGGCGGGGGAACAGGTTCTAGGCTACACCTTC
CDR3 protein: CASSQDWAGEQVLGYTF

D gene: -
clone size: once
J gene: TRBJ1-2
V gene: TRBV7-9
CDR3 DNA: TGTGCCAGCAGCTCCTCAGGGGCCACACTCTATGGCTACACCTTC
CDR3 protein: CASSSSGATLYGYTF

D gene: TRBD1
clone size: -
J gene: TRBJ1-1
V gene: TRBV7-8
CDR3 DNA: TGTGCCAGCAGCATAAGTCCGGGACAGGCTAAAGCTTTCTTT
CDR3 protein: CASSISPGQAKAFF

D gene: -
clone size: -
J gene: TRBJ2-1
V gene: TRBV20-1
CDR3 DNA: TGCAGTGCTAGTGGGCTAGGTTCCTCCAATGAGCAGTTCTTC
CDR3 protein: CSASGLGSSNEQFF

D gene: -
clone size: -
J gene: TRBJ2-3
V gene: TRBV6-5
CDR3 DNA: TGTGCCAGCAGTTACTCATCCGGGAGAGGGAATACGCAGTATTTT
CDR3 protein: CASSYSSGRGNTQYF

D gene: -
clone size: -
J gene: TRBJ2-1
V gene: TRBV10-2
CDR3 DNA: TGCGCCAGCAGTGAGTCGAGGCTAGCGTCTAAGAATGAGCAGTTCTTC
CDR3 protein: CASSESRLASKNEQFF

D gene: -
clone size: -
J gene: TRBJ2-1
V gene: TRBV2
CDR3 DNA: TGTGCCAGCAGCCCCAGGGCAAGCTCCTACAATGAGCAGTTCTTC
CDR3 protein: CASSPRASSYNEQFF

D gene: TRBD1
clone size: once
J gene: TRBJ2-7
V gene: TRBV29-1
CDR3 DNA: TGCAGCGCTGGACAGGGGGTACTGGGTTCTTCCTACGAGCAGTACTTC
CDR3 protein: CSAGQGVLGSSYEQYF

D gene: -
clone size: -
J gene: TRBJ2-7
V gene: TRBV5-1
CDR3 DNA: TGCGCCAGCAGCTTGGCCGTGGCACACGAGCAGTACTTC
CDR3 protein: CASSLAVAHEQYF

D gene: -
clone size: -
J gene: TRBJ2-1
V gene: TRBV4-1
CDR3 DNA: TGCGCCAGCAGCCAAGCCCTATCGGGGACCTACAATGAGCAGTTCTTC
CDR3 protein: CASSQALSGTYNEQFF

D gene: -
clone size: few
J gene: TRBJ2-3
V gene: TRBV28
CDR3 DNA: TGTGCCAGCAGTTTAACAGGCAAGGGCACAGATACGCAGTATTTT
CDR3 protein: CASSLTGKGTDTQYF

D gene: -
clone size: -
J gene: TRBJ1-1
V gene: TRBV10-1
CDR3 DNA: TGCGCCAGCAGGCCCTCCGGGTCGAACACTGAAGCTTTCTTT
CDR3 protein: CASRPSGSNTEAFF

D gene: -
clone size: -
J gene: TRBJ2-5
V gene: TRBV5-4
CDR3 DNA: TGTGCCAGCAGCTTGGACGGAGTAGTGCGGGAGACCCAGTACTTC
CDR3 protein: CASSLDGVVRETQYF

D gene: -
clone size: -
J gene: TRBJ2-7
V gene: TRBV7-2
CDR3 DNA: TGTGCCAGCAGCTTTCTCTGGGGACTTACCTACGAGCAGTACTTC
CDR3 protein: CASSFLWGLTYEQYF

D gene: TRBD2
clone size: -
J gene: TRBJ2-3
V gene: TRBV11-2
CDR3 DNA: TGTGCCAGCAGCTCCGTAGCGGGAGCAAGCACAGATACGCAGTATTTT
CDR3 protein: CASSSVAGASTDTQYF

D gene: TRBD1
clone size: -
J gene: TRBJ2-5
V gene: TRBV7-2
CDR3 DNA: TGTGCCAGCAGCTCGAACAGGGGCTCAAGGGCCCAGTACTTC
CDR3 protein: CASSSNRGSRAQYF

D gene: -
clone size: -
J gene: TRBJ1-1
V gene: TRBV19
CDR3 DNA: TGTGCCAGTAGTACCCGACAGAGAACTGAAGCTTTCTTT
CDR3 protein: CASSTRQRTEAFF

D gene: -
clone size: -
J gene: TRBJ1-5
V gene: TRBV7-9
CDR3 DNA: TGTGCCAGCAGCTTAGGCGGGCAAGATCAGCCCCAGCATTTT
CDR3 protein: CASSLGGQDQPQHF

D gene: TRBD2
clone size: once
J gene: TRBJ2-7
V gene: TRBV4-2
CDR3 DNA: TGTGCCAGCAGCCAGCAGGTTACAGCGGGAGGTGCGTACGAGCAGTACTTC
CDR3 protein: CASSQQVTAGGAYEQYF

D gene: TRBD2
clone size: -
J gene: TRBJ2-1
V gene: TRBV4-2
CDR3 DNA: TGTGCCAGCAGCCATACACTAGCGCGAGAGGACTCCTACAATGAGCAGTTCTTC
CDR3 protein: CASSHTLAREDSYNEQFF

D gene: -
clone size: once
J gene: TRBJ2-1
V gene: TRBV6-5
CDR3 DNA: TGTGCCAGCTACCCGGCGCGGGGTTACAATGAGCAGTTCTTC
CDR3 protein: CASYPARGYNEQFF

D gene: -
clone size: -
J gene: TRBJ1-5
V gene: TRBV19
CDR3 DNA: TGTGCCAGTAGTGTAACAGGGAGTCGCAATCAGCCCCAGCATTTT
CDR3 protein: CASSVTGSRNQPQHF

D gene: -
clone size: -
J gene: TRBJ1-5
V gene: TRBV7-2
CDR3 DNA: TGTGCCAGCAGCACGAGGAGCAATCAGCCCCAGCATTTT
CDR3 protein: CASSTRSNQPQHF

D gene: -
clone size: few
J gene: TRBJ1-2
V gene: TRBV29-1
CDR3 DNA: TGCAGCGTTCGGGGAGGAGGCTACACCTTC
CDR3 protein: CSVRGGGYTF

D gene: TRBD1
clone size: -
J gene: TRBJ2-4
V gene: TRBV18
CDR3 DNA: TGTGCCAGCTCACCGAGACGGACAGGGAGGAACATTCAGTACTTC
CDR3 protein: CASSPRRTGRNIQYF

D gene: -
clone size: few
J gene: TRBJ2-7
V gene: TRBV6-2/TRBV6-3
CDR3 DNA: TGTGCCAGCAGTTACGGCGGCTCCTACGAGCAGTACTTC
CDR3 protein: CASSYGGSYEQYF

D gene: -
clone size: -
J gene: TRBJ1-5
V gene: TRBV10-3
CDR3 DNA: TGTGCCTCGGATACAGGGCAGGTGGGGCCCCAGCATTTT
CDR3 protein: CASDTGQVGPQHF

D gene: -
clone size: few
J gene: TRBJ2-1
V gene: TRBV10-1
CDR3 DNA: TGCGCCAGCAGTGAGTCGGCGGCGGATGAGCAGTTCTTC
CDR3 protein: CASSESAADEQFF

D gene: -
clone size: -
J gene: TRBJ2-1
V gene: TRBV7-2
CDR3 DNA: TGTGCCAGCAGCGGGGGCCAGAGGCAGGGAGGGAATGAGCAGTTCTTC
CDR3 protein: CASSGGQRQGGNEQFF

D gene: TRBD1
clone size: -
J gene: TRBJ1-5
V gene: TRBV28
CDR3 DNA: TGTGCCAGCAGACTTAACTCCAGGGGGAGGTTCAATCAGCCCCAGCATTTT
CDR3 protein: CASRLNSRGRFNQPQHF

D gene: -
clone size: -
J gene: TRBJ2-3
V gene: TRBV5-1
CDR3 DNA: TGCGCCAGCTCCCCCAGCGCCGCTAGCACAGATACGCAGTATTTT
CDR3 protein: CASSPSAASTDTQYF

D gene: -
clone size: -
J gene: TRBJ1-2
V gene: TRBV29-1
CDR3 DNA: TGCAGCCCTGGACTCATCAAAGGGTCCACCTTC
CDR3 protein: CSPGLIKGSTF

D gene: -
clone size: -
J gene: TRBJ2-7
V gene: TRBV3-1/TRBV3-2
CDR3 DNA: TGTGCCAGCAGCCAAAGCCGGGGAGCCGAGCAGTACTTC
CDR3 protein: CASSQSRGAEQYF

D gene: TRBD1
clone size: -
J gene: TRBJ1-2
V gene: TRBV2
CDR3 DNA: TGTGCCAGCAGTGAAGGCGGACAGGGCCTCTATGGCTACACCTTC
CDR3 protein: CASSEGGQGLYGYTF

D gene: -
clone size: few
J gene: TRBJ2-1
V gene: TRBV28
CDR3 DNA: TGTGCCAGCAGTTTAGCTAACTACAATGAGCAGTTCTTC
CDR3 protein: CASSLANYNEQFF

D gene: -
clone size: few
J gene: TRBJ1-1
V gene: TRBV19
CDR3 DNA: TGTGCCAGTAGTACGCAGGGTCAAGTCAGCACTGAAGCTTTCTTT
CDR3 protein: CASSTQGQVSTEAFF

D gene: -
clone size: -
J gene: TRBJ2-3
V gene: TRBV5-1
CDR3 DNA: TGCGCCAGCAGCTCAACTTCACTGGCCCTAGAAGATACGCAGTATTTT
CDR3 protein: CASSSTSLALEDTQYF

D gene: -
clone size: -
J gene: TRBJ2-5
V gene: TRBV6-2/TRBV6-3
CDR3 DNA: TGTGCCAGCAGTTACGGAGGGGTAGAGACCCAGTACTTC
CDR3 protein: CASSYGGVETQYF

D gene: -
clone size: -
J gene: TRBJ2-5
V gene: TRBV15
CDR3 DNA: TGTGCCACCCCGGGTAGTAGGCAAGAGACCCAGTACTTC
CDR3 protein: CATPGSRQETQYF

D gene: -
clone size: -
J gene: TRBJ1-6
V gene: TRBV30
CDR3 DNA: TGTGCCTGGAGTTCCAGGGGTGTGGGATGGAATTCACCCCTCCACTTT
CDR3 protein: CAWSSRGVGWNSPLHF

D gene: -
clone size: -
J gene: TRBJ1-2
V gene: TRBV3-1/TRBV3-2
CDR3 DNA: TGTGCCAGCAGCCAATCTGGGGCGCGCGGCTACACCTTC
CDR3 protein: CASSQSGARGYTF

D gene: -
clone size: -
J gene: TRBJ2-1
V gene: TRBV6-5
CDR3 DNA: TGTGCCAGCAGTTACTCCCAGACGGACTCCAATGAGCAGTTCTTC
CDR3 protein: CASSYSQTDSNEQFF

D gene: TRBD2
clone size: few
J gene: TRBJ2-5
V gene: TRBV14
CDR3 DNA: TGTGCCAGCAGCCAGGGGAGGGCCCCAGAGACCCAGTACTTC
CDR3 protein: CASSQGRAPETQYF

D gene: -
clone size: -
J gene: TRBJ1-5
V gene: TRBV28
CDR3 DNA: TGTGCCAGCAACGGGGGGGTTGAACCCCAGCATTTT
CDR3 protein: CASNGGVEPQHF

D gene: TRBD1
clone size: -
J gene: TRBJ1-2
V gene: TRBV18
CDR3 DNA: TGTGCCAGCTCACCCCGGGACAGGGCTATAATCACCTTC
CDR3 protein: CASSPRDRAIITF

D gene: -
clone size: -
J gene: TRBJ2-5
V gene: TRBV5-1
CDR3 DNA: TGCGCCAGCAGCTTGGGTCCCAGCGGGCAAGAGACCCAGTACTTC
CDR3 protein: CASSLGPSGQETQYF

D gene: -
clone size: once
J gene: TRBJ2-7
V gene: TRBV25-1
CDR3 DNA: TGTGCCAGCAGTGAAGTGGACTGGAACGCCGAGCAGTACTTC
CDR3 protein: CASSEVDWNAEQYF

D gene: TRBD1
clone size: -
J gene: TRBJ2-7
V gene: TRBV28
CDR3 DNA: TGTGCCAGCAGTTTAGGGGGACAGGCTTCCCACGAGCAGTACTTC
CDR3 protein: CASSLGGQASHEQYF

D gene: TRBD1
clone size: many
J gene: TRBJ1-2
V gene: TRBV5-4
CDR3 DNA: TGTGCCAGCAGCCTGACAGGGTTGAGAGGCTACACCTTC
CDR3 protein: CASSLTGLRGYTF

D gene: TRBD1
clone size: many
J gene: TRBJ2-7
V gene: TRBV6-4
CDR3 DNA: TGTGCCAGCAGTGACTCCGGCGGGACAGGGGTCGAAGAGCAGTACTTC
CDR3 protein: CASSDSGGTGVEEQYF

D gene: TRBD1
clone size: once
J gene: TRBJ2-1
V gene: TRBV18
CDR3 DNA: TGTGCCAGTTCCCTGGACAGGTTTGGAAATGAGCAGTTCTTC
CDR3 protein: CASSLDRFGNEQFF

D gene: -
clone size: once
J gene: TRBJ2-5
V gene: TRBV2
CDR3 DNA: TGTGCCAGCAGTGTATGGCGGGAAGAGACCCAGTACTTC
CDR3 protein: CASSVWREETQYF

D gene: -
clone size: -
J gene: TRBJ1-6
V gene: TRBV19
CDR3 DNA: TGTGCCAGTATGCCGGGGTTCCTTAATTCACCCCTCCACTTT
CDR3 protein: CASMPGFLNSPLHF

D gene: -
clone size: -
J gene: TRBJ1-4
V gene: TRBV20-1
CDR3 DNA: TGCAGTGCCCTGGGTGGGGGGCTGTTTTTT
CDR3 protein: CSALGGGLFF